Listed here are 27 T cell receptor beta chains from one sample, sequenced in a study of cytomegalovirus exposure and HLA in healthy donors (dated by TCRdb to 2017 to 2019). The method was the immunoSEQ multiplex PCR assay. A mixture of 60 forward primers for TCR Vbeta segments and 13 reverse primers for TCR Jbeta segments was used in the multiplex PCR. TCRdb re-hosts the immuneACCESS table, in-frame sequences only. Its copies lack some clones; in the studies checked, an unresolved V gene accounts for under half of them, and the cause for the rest is not known. The sample data list 110,000 or so clones, and approximately 80% of these were observed just once. The ten largest clones take up around 4.9% of the sample. Sequencing was performed on PBMCs. The origin of the receptors is a man between 45 and 60 years old in good health and CMV-seropositive.

This clone occurred once. The gene calls are TRBV18 and TRBJ1-1; 10 bases agree with TRBD1. Germline values: CDR1 KGHSH, CDR2 LQKENI. The trim removed 7 bases at V and 5 bases at J, leaving 7 bases unmatched. This CDR3 contains 14 residues. The CDR3 DNA sequence: TGTGCCAGCTTCACTTGGACAGGGGGGACTGAAGCTTTCTTT. This sequence encodes CASFTWTGGTEAFF.

J is TRBJ2-3 and V is TRBV2; possibly TRBD1 for D (5 bases). This CDR3 comprises 15 residues. Germline values: CDR1 SNHLY, CDR2 FYNNEI. The ends were cut back, 6 bases at V and 3 bases at J, with 16 bases in the middle. The CDR3 DNA reads as TGTGCCAGCAGCCTCCAGGGCTATCGGACAGATACGCAGTATTTT. Translated, it gives CASSLQGYRTDTQYF.

The rearrangement joins TRBV5-1 to TRBJ2-5, with a tentative D call TRBD1 (5 bases). Per germline, CDR1 SGHRS and CDR2 YFSETQ. V lost 4 bases and J lost 2, with 9 bases in between. CDR3 size: 13 residues. The CDR3: CASSLQGQETQYF. As DNA, the CDR3 is TGCGCCAGCAGCCTTCAGGGACAAGAGACCCAGTACTTC.

The V call is TRBV9, the J call TRBJ2-3, with 10 bases identical to TRBD2. Trimming took 0 bases from V and 5 from J; bases not matched to a gene: 6. Germline V gene lookup returns CDR1 SGDLS and CDR2 YYNGEE. The length of the CDR3 is 16 residues. For the CDR3, the DNA is TGTGCCAGCAGCGTAGGACTAGCGGGTAGCGTAGATACGCAGTATTTT. Amino acids: CASSVGLAGSVDTQYF.

This CDR3 is CASSFRQGNEQFF. CDR3 nucleotide sequence: TGCGCCAGCAGCTTCCGGCAGGGGAATGAGCAGTTCTTC. The gene calls are TRBV5-1 and TRBJ2-1, with TRBD1 as a possible D gene (6 bases). The CDR3 covers 13 residues. Trimming took 2 bases from V and 7 from J, leaving 10 bases between them. CDR1 and CDR2 (germline): SGHRS, YFSETQ.

The rearrangement links TRBV19 to TRBJ2-7; possibly TRBD2 for D (6 bases). The germline V gene has CDR1 LNHDA and CDR2 SQIVND (reference sequence). This CDR3 comprises 14 residues. Trimming left V 5 bases short and J 0 bases short, with 11 bases between. CDR3 protein: CASSPDGSSYEQYF. As DNA, the CDR3 is TGTGCCAGTAGTCCCGACGGGAGCTCCTACGAGCAGTACTTC.

The chain recombines TRBV23-1 with TRBJ1-1; no firm D call. TRBV23-1 is known as an ORF, though its function is uncertain. Trimming left V 3 bases short and J 8 bases short, with 7 bases between. The CDR3 has 11 residues. As DNA, the CDR3 is TGCGCCAGCAGTCAGCGGGGAGAAGCTTTCTTT. This codes for CASSQRGEAFF.

The chain employs TRBV4-1 and TRBJ2-5; no clear D. There are 13 residues in the CDR3. V lost 3 bases and J 4 bases, leaving 9 bases between the germline ends. Germline CDR1 is MGHRA and CDR2 is YSYEKL. The CDR3 DNA follows: TGCGCCAGCAGCCACCCCTACCGAGAGACCCAGTACTTC. This sequence encodes CASSHPYRETQYF.

This rearrangement joins TRBV6-5 to TRBJ2-7; the match to TRBD1 covers 8 bases. CDR3 length: 14 residues. Germline CDR1 and CDR2: MNHEY and SVGAGI. V lost 9 bases, J lost 3 bases, and 10 bases stayed unmatched. The CDR3 DNA reads TGTGCCAGTTCTCGTGACAGGGGCAACTACGAGCAGTACTTC. Translating it yields CASSRDRGNYEQYF.

This sequence joins TRBV2 and TRBJ2-5; 8 bases map to TRBD1. The CDR3 runs to 15 residues. The germline gives CDR1 SNHLY, CDR2 FYNNEI. After removal of 5 bases from V and 5 bases from J, the junction contained 10 bases not matched to a gene. CDR3 bases: TGTGCCAGCAGTTGGAGGGCAGGGGGCCGGGAGACCCAGTACTTC. It specifies CASSWRAGGRETQYF.

This clone is a singleton in its sample. V usage is TRBV28 and J usage is TRBJ1-5; no clear D. This CDR3 is built from 16 residues. Per the germline V gene, CDR1 is MDHEN and CDR2 is SYDVKM. Trimming pared 1 base from V and 0 bases from J, leaving 10 bases between. CDR3 loop: CASSLYGLYSNQPQHF. The CDR3 region has the DNA TGTGCCAGCAGTTTATATGGGCTCTATAGCAATCAGCCCCAGCATTTT.

V and J are TRBV5-1 and TRBJ1-1; no reliable D call. The CDR3 is 16 residues long. The V gene lost 0 bases and the J gene lost 0 bases, with 12 bases spanning the gap. Germline V lookup: CDR1 SGHRS, CDR2 YFSETQ. The CDR3: CASSLGTESMNTEAFF. CDR3 DNA: TGCGCCAGCAGCTTGGGTACAGAATCAATGAACACTGAAGCTTTCTTT.

This clone has more than one count but fewer than ten. The rearrangement links TRBV7-2 to TRBJ2-5; the D gene is possibly TRBD2 (6 bases). This CDR3 comprises 14 residues. Germline-derived CDR1 and CDR2 are SGHTA and FQGNSA. Trimming shortened V by 4 bases and J by 3 bases, and 12 bases separated the two germline ends. Here the CDR3 DNA reads TGTGCCAGCAGCTACTCAGGAGGGGAAGAGACCCAGTACTTC. Residues: CASSYSGGEETQYF.

The chain combines TRBV6-5 with TRBJ2-7; D not certain. Trimming pared 6 bases from V and 5 bases from J, leaving 11 bases between. This CDR3 comprises 12 residues. CDR1 and CDR2 (germline): MNHEY, SVGAGI. The CDR3 protein is CASSSDIHEQYF. As DNA, the CDR3 is TGTGCCAGCAGCAGTGACATCCACGAGCAGTACTTC.

The chain has TRBV7-9 and TRBJ2-7; 10 bases align to TRBD1. CDR3 length: 15 residues. Looked up from germline, CDR1 is SEHNR and CDR2 is FQNEAQ (reference sequence). V shed 3 bases and J 3 bases; nucleotides not matched to a gene: 5. DNA of the CDR3: TGTGCCAGCAGCTTCACCGGGACAGGGGACTACGAGCAGTACTTC. Its translation is CASSFTGTGDYEQYF. Drawing the rest from reference TRBV7-9 and TRBJ2-7, the complete variable domain is DTGVSQNPRHKITKRGQNVTFRCDPISEHNRLYWYRQTLGQGPEFLTYFQNEAQLEKSRLLSDRFSAERPKGSFSTLEIQRTEQGDSAMYLCASSFTGTGDYEQYFGPGTRLTVT.

The rearrangement joins TRBV27 to TRBJ1-2; D perhaps matches TRBD1 (6 bases). The CDR3 sequence is 16 residues long. Germline V gene data show CDR1 as MNHEY and CDR2 as SMNVEV (reference sequence). The V and J ends lost 0 bases and 7 bases respectively, with 18 bases between them. The CDR3 here is CASSLSWETGSSGYTF. CDR3 bases: TGTGCCAGCAGTTTATCGTGGGAGACAGGCTCCTCTGGCTACACCTTC.

The chain combines TRBV5-4 with TRBJ2-3; 8 bases are shared with TRBD2. The junction had 8 bases not matched to a gene; V was cut back by 0 bases and J by 2 bases. The CDR3 totals 17 residues. Per the germline V gene, CDR1 is SGHNT and CDR2 is YYREEE (reference sequence). CDR3 in amino acids: CASSLARGSGVTDTQYF. The CDR3 bases are TGTGCCAGCAGCTTGGCCCGGGGTAGCGGGGTCACAGATACGCAGTATTTT. The full variable domain, in which reference TRBV5-4 and TRBJ2-3 provide the parts outside the CDR3, is ETGVTQSPTHLIKTRGQQVTLRCSSQSGHNTVSWYQQALGQGPQFIFQYYREEENGRGNFPPRFSGLQFPNYSSELNVNALELDDSALYLCASSLARGSGVTDTQYFGPGTRLTVL.

V gene TRBV10-2 combines with J gene TRBJ2-1; 8 bases agree with TRBD2. Germline V gene lookup returns CDR1 WSHSY and CDR2 SAAADI. CDR3 length: 17 residues. V lost 6 bases, J lost 2 bases, and 12 bases stayed unmatched. CDR3 coding DNA: TGCGCCAGCAGCGACGGACTAGCCGGAGTACCCTACAATGAGCAGTTCTTC. This gives the protein CASSDGLAGVPYNEQFF.

This clone has only a few counts. J is TRBJ2-5 and V is TRBV7-2, with D perhaps TRBD2 (5 bases). Germline CDR1 SGHTA, CDR2 FQGNSA. The germline V and J ends were trimmed by 1 base and 5 bases, with 17 bases remaining between them. CDR3 length: 16 amino acids. The CDR3 loop is CASSLGMGSQRETQYF. The CDR3 bases are TGTGCCAGCAGCTTAGGAATGGGCAGTCAGCGGGAGACCCAGTACTTC.

This clone was counted between two and nine times. Other DNA sequences in the sample encode the same CDR3. V is TRBV6-6 and J is TRBJ1-4; 9 bases fit TRBD1. The ends lost 6 bases at V and 6 bases at J; junction bases unmatched: 8. CDR1 MNHNY and CDR2 SVGAGI come from the germline V gene (reference sequence). The CDR3 runs 15 residues. The CDR3 region has the DNA TGTGCCAGCAGATCGGACAGGGGCCAAGATGAAAAACTGTTTTTT. Translating gives CASRSDRGQDEKLFF.

This sequence joins TRBV7-2 and TRBJ2-1, with 9 bases identical to TRBD1. Germline V gene data show CDR1 as SGHTA and CDR2 as FQGNSA. The CDR3 length is 14 residues. The ends lost 0 bases at V and 10 bases at J; junction bases unmatched: 4. The CDR3 DNA reads as TGTGCCAGCAGCTTAGCCGCCGGGACAGGGGAGCAGTTCTTC. Its protein product is CASSLAAGTGEQFF.

The count of this clone is one. The V and J genes are TRBV18 and TRBJ1-1; D may be TRBD1 (5 bases). Germline V lookup: CDR1 KGHSH, CDR2 LQKENI. CDR3 size: 13 residues. Trimming shortened V by 3 bases and J by 5 bases, and 10 bases separated the two germline ends. CDR3 bases: TGTGCCAGCTCACCTCAGGGAGGGACTGAAGCTTTCTTT. Residues: CASSPQGGTEAFF.

The chain uses TRBV7-2 and TRBJ2-7; D is ambiguous. The CDR3 spans 13 residues. CDR1 and CDR2 from the germline V gene are SGHTA and FQGNSA. The V end lost 7 bases, the J end lost 0 bases, and 10 bases lay between the germline ends. CDR3 DNA: TGTGCCAGCACCCTCGGTAACTCCTACGAGCAGTACTTC. Protein product: CASTLGNSYEQYF.

The chain employs TRBV28 and TRBJ2-2, with a tentative D call TRBD2 (6 bases). V lost 6 bases and J 5 bases, leaving 16 bases between the germline ends. From germline, CDR1 is MDHEN and CDR2 SYDVKM. This CDR3 has 15 amino acids. The CDR3 sequence is CASRTLQAGTGELFF. As DNA, the CDR3 is TGTGCCAGCAGGACACTACAGGCGGGGACCGGGGAGCTGTTTTTT.

This sequence joins TRBV14 and TRBJ1-6; a possible D gene is TRBD1 (5 bases). The CDR3 has 15 amino acids. Germline V gives CDR1 SGHDN, CDR2 FVKESK. With 0 bases removed from V and 7 bases from J, the gap between germline ends came to 10 bases. CDR3: CASSQDQAGNSPLHF. The CDR3 region has the DNA TGTGCCAGCAGCCAAGATCAAGCAGGGAATTCACCCCTCCACTTT. Full variable domain (missing parts from reference TRBV14 and TRBJ1-6): EAGVTQFPSHSVIEKGQTVTLRCDPISGHDNLYWYRRVMGKEIKFLLHFVKESKQDESGMPNNRFLAERTGGTYSTLKVQPAELEDSGVYFCASSQDQAGNSPLHFGNGTRLTVT.

V usage is TRBV27 and J usage is TRBJ1-3; 7 nucleotides align to TRBD1. J lost 3 bases, V lost 4 bases, and 6 bases had no gene match. The germline gives CDR1 MNHEY, CDR2 SMNVEV (reference sequence). This CDR3 has 15 residues. CDR3 sequence: CASSSTGPVGNTIYF. Written as DNA, the CDR3 is TGTGCCAGCAGTTCGACAGGGCCGGTTGGAAACACCATATATTTT.

The chain joins TRBV7-5 to TRBJ1-1. TRBV7-5 is annotated as a pseudogene. The CDR3 extends over 15 amino acids. CDR3 in DNA: TGTGTCAGAAGCTTTTCCCGGGACTTCGCGACTGAAGCTTTCTTT. Translated, it gives CVRSFSRDFATEAFF.